The rows below give T cell receptor beta chains drawn from one sample of a study of blood T cell repertoires in COVID-19. TCRdb's table, derived via immunoSEQ multiplex PCR, lists solely in-frame clones and lacks some. The data contain under 200,000 clones, approximately 86% of them singletons. Sequencing input: peripheral blood. These receptors came from a man aged 50 to 60 with active or convalescent COVID-19. CDR3s include the opening cysteine and the closing phenylalanine or tryptophan. D genes are given only for firm matches. Only part of the rows carry a size: once, few, many, or a class if the clone is expanded.

clone size	V gene	D gene	J gene	CDR3 protein	CDR3 DNA
-	TRBV12-3/TRBV12-4	TRBD2	TRBJ2-1	CATGTSGDNEQFF	TGTGCCACAGGGACTAGCGGGGACAATGAGCAGTTCTTC
-	TRBV5-4	-	TRBJ2-5	CASSSRGPQETQYF	TGTGCCAGCAGCTCGCGGGGGCCCCAAGAGACCCAGTACTTC
-	TRBV24-1	-	TRBJ2-2	CATSDTGSGGELFF	TGTGCCACCAGTGACACCGGATCAGGCGGGGAGCTGTTTTTT
once	TRBV6-5	TRBD2	TRBJ2-3	CASSSLRGALADTQYF	TGTGCCAGCAGTTCCCTGCGGGGGGCTTTGGCAGATACGCAGTATTTT
-	TRBV30	-	TRBJ1-2	CAWSTGTNYGYTF	TGTGCCTGGAGTACAGGGACCAACTATGGCTACACCTTC
-	TRBV7-2	TRBD1	TRBJ2-2	CASSPSGTAFSNTGELFF	TGTGCCAGCAGCCCCTCCGGGACAGCTTTTTCGAACACCGGGGAGCTGTTTTTT
-	TRBV27	-	TRBJ2-3	CASSHDDRRDTQYF	TGTGCCAGCAGTCACGACGACCGGAGAGATACGCAGTATTTT
-	TRBV30	-	TRBJ2-3	CAWSVPVDRDSYTDTQYF	TGTGCCTGGAGTGTACCCGTCGACCGGGACTCCTACACAGATACGCAGTATTTT
-	TRBV19	-	TRBJ2-1	CASSIIRGQRALNYNEQFF	TGTGCCAGTAGTATAATTCGAGGGCAGCGGGCTCTAAACTACAATGAGCAGTTCTTC
-	TRBV30	TRBD1	TRBJ1-2	CAWAPGQGGGYTF	TGTGCCTGGGCTCCGGGACAGGGTGGTGGCTACACCTTC